The 28 T cell receptor beta chains presented below share a single source sample, sequenced in a study of Tregs in tolerant kidney transplant recipients. Related graft donors supplied nonmyeloablative bone marrow transplants, and mixed chimerism was transient. Measured with immunoSEQ multiplex PCR; TCRdb has only the in-frame clones, and not every one. The sample has roughly 23,000 clones, and its top ten clones hold approximately 4.2%. The material was CD4+ T cells from blood (PBMCs), obtained 6 months after the transplant. Receptor source: a human patient who received a combined kidney and bone marrow transplant. Part of the T cells may come from the graft donor.

As concerns this clone: The CDR3 end falls 3 residues outside the read, so it is completed with the germline J gene. This rearrangement joins TRBV19 to TRBJ1-5, with TRBD1 as a possible D gene (5 bases). The CDR3 length is 16 residues. The V end lost 5 bases, the J end lost 6 bases, and 20 bases lay between the germline ends. Per germline, CDR1 LNHDA and CDR2 SQIVND (reference sequence). CDR3 DNA, as far as it was read: TGTGCCAGTAGTCCCCATACAGGTTCCGTAGGTCAGCCC. The encoded protein is CASSPHTGSVGQP. The entire CDR3 is CASSPHTGSVGQPQHF.

Note on this clone: The read ends 3 residues shy of where the CDR3 ends; the end is completed using the germline J gene. The rearrangement links TRBV19 to TRBJ1-1, with a tentative D call TRBD1 (5 bases). V lost 5 bases to trimming and J lost 7 bases, with 11 bases between them. The CDR3 contains 12 residues. Germline CDR1 is LNHDA and CDR2 is SQIVND (reference sequence). The sequenced CDR3 bases are TGTGCCAGTAGTCCAGGGTTTGGTGAA. Amino acids: CASSPGFGE. The entire CDR3 protein is CASSPGFGEAFF.

Concerning this clone: The CDR3 goes on 3 residues after the read ends, and that part is filled in from the germline J gene. V and J are TRBV7-9 and TRBJ1-4; D may be TRBD1 (5 bases). Deletions cut 5 bases from V and 0 bases from J, with 10 bases between. This CDR3 is 15 amino acids long. The germline CDR1 and CDR2 sequences are SEHNR and FQNEAQ (reference sequence). The CDR3 region is CASSREGTTNEKLFF. CDR3 bases read: TGTGCCAGCAGCCGCGAGGGGACAACTAATGAAAAA.

Details on this clone: The read comes to an end 3 residues before the CDR3 does, leaving the germline J gene to fill in the end. The genes are TRBV18 and TRBJ1-2; D not certain. Trimming stripped 0 bases from V and 3 bases from J, with 11 bases between. Germline-derived CDR1 and CDR2 are KGHSH and LQKENI. The CDR3 extends over 15 amino acids. CDR3 residues: CASSPPAMGDYGYTF. CDR3 DNA (partial): TGTGCCAGCTCACCACCGGCGATGGGCGACTATGGC.

For this clone: The CDR3 extends 3 residues past the end of the read, so its final part is completed from the germline J gene. The chain employs TRBV18 and TRBJ2-7; 10 bases line up with TRBD2. CDR1 and CDR2 from the germline V gene are KGHSH and LQKENI. V was pared by 6 bases and J by 4 bases, with 6 bases of the junction left unmatched. The CDR3 contains 14 residues. The covered CDR3 bases are TGTGCCAGCTCCCCCGGGACTAGCGCGTACGAG. This translates into CASSPGTSAYE. The whole CDR3 protein reads CASSPGTSAYEQYF.

Note on this clone: The CDR3 goes on 3 residues after the read ends, and that part is filled in from the germline J gene. This chain uses TRBV6-2 or TRBV6-3 with TRBJ1-5; 8 bases are shared with TRBD1. CDR1 MNHEY and CDR2 SVGEGT come from the germline V gene. This CDR3 has 16 amino acids. Germline trimming cut 5 bases from V and 2 bases from J; bases unmatched to any gene: 8. The covered CDR3 bases are TGTGCCAGCAGTCCTCAGGGGGCGCGGGGCAATCAGCCC. This codes for CASSPQGARGNQP. The whole CDR3 region reads CASSPQGARGNQPQHF.

Concerning this clone: The CDR3 end falls 3 residues outside the read, so it is completed with the germline J gene. The chain combines TRBV29-1 with TRBJ2-5, with TRBD1 matching 7 bases. CDR1 is SQVTM, CDR2 ANQGSEA, per germline. V gave up 4 bases and J gave up 5 bases; unmatched junction bases: 10. The CDR3 length is 14 residues. Incomplete CDR3 DNA: TGCAGCGTTGCCCCCGATAGGGGGCCGGAGACC. Amino acids: CSVAPDRGPET. The full CDR3 sequence reads CSVAPDRGPETQYF. Complete variable domain (other parts from reference TRBV29-1 and TRBJ2-5): SAVISQKPSRDICQRGTSLTIQCQVDSQVTMMFWYRQQPGQSLTLIATANQGSEATYESGFVIDKFPISRPNLTFSTLTVSNMSPEDSSIYLCSVAPDRGPETQYFGPGTRLLVL.

For this clone: From the germline J gene comes the end of the CDR3, since the read stops 3 residues before it. The chain uses TRBV5-1 and TRBJ1-1; D is unresolved. V gave up 0 bases and J gave up 5 bases, with 14 bases separating them. The germline gives CDR1 SGHRS, CDR2 YFSETQ. CDR3 length: 15 residues. CDR3 protein: CASSLALAGGTEAFF. CDR3 DNA, as far as it was read: TGCGCCAGCAGCTTGGCCCTCGCGGGAGGAACTGAA.

This clone is medium-sized by frequency. The missing CDR3 end, 3 residues past where the read stops, is filled in from the germline J gene. The chain joins TRBV5-1 to TRBJ2-7, with TRBD2 as a possible D gene (7 bases). Trimming took off 0 bases at V and 5 bases at J, with 15 bases between the two ends. CDR3 length: 15 residues. Germline V gene data show CDR1 as SGHRS and CDR2 as YFSETQ. The part of the CDR3 DNA that was read is TGCGCCAGCAGCTTGGGTAGTAGGGGGGGGAACGAG. It specifies CASSLGSRGGNE. The whole CDR3 sequence is CASSLGSRGGNEQYF.

Worth noting for this clone: The read halts 3 residues ahead of the CDR3 end, with the missing end drawn from the germline J gene. This chain links TRBV7-9 with TRBJ1-4, with 7 nucleotides matching TRBD1. With V trimmed by 5 bases and J by 6 bases, 6 bases remained unmatched. The CDR3 contains 14 residues. Germline lookup yields CDR1 SEHNR and CDR2 FQNEAQ (reference sequence). CDR3 DNA (partial): TGTGCCAGCAGCCGGACGGGGACAGATGAAAAA. Protein: CASSRTGTDEK. The full CDR3 protein is CASSRTGTDEKLFF.

To note about this clone: The missing CDR3 end, 3 residues past where the read stops, is filled in from the germline J gene. The chain is built from TRBV2 and TRBJ1-5; 9 bases line up with TRBD1. There are 13 residues in the CDR3. Germline V lookup: CDR1 SNHLY, CDR2 FYNNEI. V was pared by 7 bases and J by 9 bases, with 7 bases of the junction left unmatched. The CDR3 loop reads CASTEVDRGPQHF. The DNA read from the CDR3 is TGTGCCAGCACCGAGGTGGACAGGGGGCCC.

Details on this clone: The CDR3 end lies 3 residues beyond the end of the read and is filled in from the germline J gene. The rearrangement links TRBV18 to TRBJ1-4, with TRBD1 matching over 8 bases. Germline CDR1 and CDR2: KGHSH and LQKENI. This CDR3 has 15 amino acids. The ends lost 3 bases at V and 5 bases at J; junction bases unmatched: 5. The CDR3 bases that were read are TGTGCCAGCTCACCCGGGACAGGTCGAAATGAAAAA. Protein product: CASSPGTGRNEK. The whole CDR3 protein is CASSPGTGRNEKLFF.

In regard to this clone: The CDR3 is cut off 3 residues early in the read; its end comes from the germline J gene. This chain joins TRBV7-2 and TRBJ1-6; 8 nucleotides line up with TRBD1. Germline values: CDR1 SGHTA, CDR2 FQGNSA. The CDR3 length is 15 residues. The sequenced CDR3 bases are TGTGCCAGCAGCATCGGCGGACAGGGATCGCCGCCC. This translates into CASSIGGQGSPP. Given in full, the CDR3 is CASSIGGQGSPPLHF.

As regards this clone: Sequencing ends 3 residues short of the CDR3 end; the germline J gene provides the rest. The J gene is TRBJ2-1, the V gene TRBV7-2, with 11 positions matching TRBD2. Germline CDR1 and CDR2: SGHTA and FQGNSA. After removal of 1 base from V and 9 bases from J, the junction contained 5 bases not matched to a gene. This CDR3 has 15 amino acids. Incomplete CDR3 DNA: TGTGCCAGCAGCTTAGTTGGACTAGCGGGCGGTGAG. It codes for CASSLVGLAGGE. The full-length CDR3 reads as CASSLVGLAGGEQFF.

To note about this clone: The CDR3 end falls 3 residues outside the read, so it is completed with the germline J gene. This chain uses TRBV7-7 with TRBJ2-1; D possibly corresponds to TRBD1 (6 bases). Trimming removed 1 base from V and 6 bases from J, with 10 bases in between. Germline V gene lookup returns CDR1 SSHAT and CDR2 FNYEAQ (reference sequence). The CDR3 is 14 residues long. CDR3 DNA (partial): TGTGCCAGCAGCTTAGGTCAGGGGCGCAATGAG. Its translation: CASSLGQGRNE. The complete CDR3 protein is CASSLGQGRNEQFF.

As concerns this clone: The read halts 3 residues ahead of the CDR3 end, with the missing end drawn from the germline J gene. The chain joins TRBV10-2 to TRBJ1-6; the match to TRBD1 covers 10 bases. CDR3 size: 15 residues. Trimming at V came to 7 bases and at J to 7 bases, leaving 7 bases not matched to a gene. Germline V gene sequence: CDR1 WSHSY, CDR2 SAAADI. Incomplete CDR3 DNA: TGCGCCAGCAAAAACCGGGACAGGGGAAATTCACCC. The encoded protein is CASKNRDRGNSP. The complete CDR3 protein is CASKNRDRGNSPLHF.

On this clone itself: The read terminates 3 residues before the CDR3 end, so the remaining end is supplied by the germline J gene. The chain employs TRBV10-3 and TRBJ2-5, with a tentative D call TRBD1 (6 bases). Trimming shortened V by 4 bases and J by 3 bases, and 6 bases separated the two germline ends. In germline, CDR1 is ENHRY, CDR2 SYGVKD. The CDR3 covers 12 residues. CDR3 region: CAISAGEETQYF. CDR3 bases read: TGTGCCATCAGTGCAGGGGAAGAGACC.

Concerning this clone: From the germline J gene comes the end of the CDR3, since the read stops 3 residues before it. The chain combines TRBV19 with TRBJ1-4; 8 bases line up with TRBD1. Per germline, CDR1 LNHDA and CDR2 SQIVND (reference sequence). J was trimmed by 0 bases and V by 6 bases; bases with no gene match: 9. The CDR3 consists of 17 residues. The CDR3 bases that were read are TGTGCCAGTAGGTCTCCGGGACAGGCGCCAACTAATGAAAAA. Translating gives CASRSPGQAPTNEK. The full CDR3 sequence reads CASRSPGQAPTNEKLFF. The whole variable domain, filled in from reference TRBV19 and TRBJ1-4, reads DGGITQSPKYLFRKEGQNVTLSCEQNLNHDAMYWYRQDPGQGLRLIYYSQIVNDFQKGDIAEGYSVSREKKESFPLTVTSAQKNPTAFYLCASRSPGQAPTNEKLFFGSGTQLSVL.

About this clone itself: The CDR3 end lies 3 residues beyond the end of the read and is filled in from the germline J gene. The chain employs TRBV30 and TRBJ2-3; 7 nucleotides agree with TRBD2. Trimming cost V 0 bases and J 2 bases; bases outside gene matches: 5. The V gene's germline CDR1 is GTSNPN and CDR2 SVGIG (reference sequence). CDR3 size: 15 residues. CDR3 DNA (partial): TGTGCCTGGAGTGTCCGAGCGGGATCCACAGATACG. Protein: CAWSVRAGSTDT. The CDR3 in its entirety is CAWSVRAGSTDTQYF.

Remarks on this clone: The read stops 3 residues short of the end of the CDR3; the missing end is completed from the germline J gene. J is TRBJ2-1 and V is TRBV5-4, with TRBD1 identical over 7 bases. This CDR3 is built from 15 residues. The V segment lost 4 bases and the J segment 3 bases; nucleotides outside the gene matches: 7. The germline gives CDR1 SGHNT, CDR2 YYREEE (reference sequence). CDR3 DNA, as far as it was read: TGTGCCAGCAGCCCACAGGGGTTAGGCTACAATGAG. Translating it yields CASSPQGLGYNE. The complete CDR3 protein is CASSPQGLGYNEQFF.

Concerning this clone: Read sequence stops 3 residues before the CDR3 end, and the germline J gene provides the missing end. The chain links TRBV18 to TRBJ1-1; 8 nucleotides line up with TRBD1. V lost 6 bases and J lost 4; bases outside the gene matches: 7. CDR3 length: 14 residues. Germline assignment: CDR1 KGHSH and CDR2 LQKENI. The CDR3 loop is CASSRETGGTEAFF. Partial CDR3 DNA: TGTGCCAGCTCCCGAGAAACAGGGGGCACTGAA.

Of note for this clone: Read coverage stops 3 residues before the CDR3 terminus; the germline J gene supplies the remainder. This rearrangement joins TRBV10-1 to TRBJ1-4; possibly TRBD1 for D (5 bases). V dropped 0 bases and J dropped 5 bases, with 7 bases sitting between them. This CDR3 has 14 amino acids. Germline CDR1 reads WNHNN; CDR2 reads SYGVQD (reference sequence). Incomplete CDR3 DNA: TGCGCCAGCAGTGAGTCGCGGACAAATGAAAAA. It codes for CASSESRTNEK. In full, the CDR3 reads CASSESRTNEKLFF.

Of note for this clone: The CDR3 end lies 3 residues beyond the end of the read and is filled in from the germline J gene. This rearrangement joins TRBV6-2 or TRBV6-3 to TRBJ2-3; TRBD2 aligns across 13 bases. In germline, CDR1 is MNHEY, CDR2 SVGEGT. This CDR3 region has 15 residues. This CDR3 reads CASSRRTSGSVAQYF. The sequenced part of the CDR3 DNA is TGTGCCAGCAGCCGGCGGACTAGCGGGAGTGTGGCG.

With regard to this clone: Read coverage stops 3 residues before the CDR3 terminus; the germline J gene supplies the remainder. The chain couples TRBV5-6 to TRBJ1-2, with D possibly being TRBD1 (5 bases). The CDR3 has 14 amino acids. CDR1 and CDR2 from the germline V gene are SGHDT and YYEEEE. The V end lost 2 bases, the J end lost 2 bases, and 10 bases lay between the germline ends. CDR3: CASSFRAGNYGYTF. Partial CDR3 DNA: TGTGCCAGCAGCTTTCGAGCAGGGAACTATGGC.

The CDR3 DNA, read in part, is TGTGCCAGCAGGAAGACTAGCGGGAACTACAATGAG. It codes for CASRKTSGNYNE. The CDR3 in its entirety is CASRKTSGNYNEQFF. The chain uses TRBV2 and TRBJ2-1; 11 bases are shared with TRBD2. The sequence runs out 3 residues before the end of the CDR3; the remainder is reconstructed from the germline J gene. V lost 6 bases, J lost 3 bases, and 4 bases stayed unmatched. In germline, CDR1 is SNHLY, CDR2 FYNNEI. There are 15 residues in the CDR3.

Note on this clone: The read falls 3 residues short of the CDR3 end, and the missing part is taken from the germline J gene. This chain joins TRBV10-1 and TRBJ1-2, with D maybe TRBD1 (5 bases). CDR3 length: 13 residues. Germline CDR1 is WNHNN and CDR2 is SYGVQD (reference sequence). The germline V and J ends were trimmed by 3 bases and 3 bases, with 8 bases remaining between them. Incomplete CDR3 DNA: TGCGCCAGCAGTGAACGGGGGGACTATGGC. Protein product: CASSERGDYG. The whole CDR3 sequence is CASSERGDYGYTF.

With respect to this clone: The read ends 3 residues shy of where the CDR3 ends; the end is completed using the germline J gene. The rearrangement uses TRBV2 and TRBJ2-1; 7 bases match TRBD1. Trimming removed 6 bases from V and 4 bases from J; junction bases left unmatched: 3. CDR3 length equals 13 residues. Per the germline V gene, CDR1 is SNHLY and CDR2 is FYNNEI. CDR3 bases read: TGTGCCAGCAGACAGGGGTGGTACAATGAG. Amino acid sequence: CASRQGWYNE. From start to end, the CDR3 is CASRQGWYNEQFF.

The covered CDR3 bases are TGTGCCAGCAGTGACTCGGTTCACTCGGGGAATTCACCC. Amino acids: CASSDSVHSGNSP. The entire CDR3 protein reads CASSDSVHSGNSPLHF. The chain uses TRBV6-4 and TRBJ1-6; D is unresolved. The read is 3 residues too short to cover the CDR3 end, so that end is filled in from the germline J gene. The germline V and J ends were trimmed by 0 bases and 7 bases, with 13 bases remaining between them. This CDR3 comprises 16 residues. Per germline, CDR1 MRHNA and CDR2 SNTAGT.